The source of this T cell receptor (beta chain) is a study of blood T cells in healthy people across ages (dated by TCRdb to 2013 to 2016). At the level of the whole study: Template switching captured roughly one uniquely barcoded TCR beta cDNA molecule per two T cells in model experiments. Age-related changes in TCR beta repertoire diversity were measured in the study by deep sequencing normalized with unique cDNA molecular identifiers. Four age groups were formed from the donors: young (average roughly 15 years), middle-aged (approximately 40), aged (about 68) and long-lived (less than 85). To avoid experimental bias, donors of different ages were distributed randomly across sequencing lanes. For two donors (one aged 18 to 29 and one aged 80 or older), the study analyzed two additional independent replicas of 1 million unique cDNA reads from the same blood draw.

Libraries were constructed by 5' RACE. Sequencing instrument: Illumina HiSeq 2500. A second PCR of about 6 to 11 cycles was run with a J-beta primer mix and a sample-barcoded 5' primer. A unique molecular identifier was introduced onto each TCR beta cDNA molecule by a template-switch 5' adaptor carrying 12 random nucleotides. At least 3 million CDR3-containing paired-end reads were obtained from each sample. First-strand cDNA was synthesized from all RNA with the Mint cDNA synthesis kit, primed by a TRBC-specific oligonucleotide. Following uracil-DNA glycosylase treatment, a first 18-cycle PCR with universal primers M1SS and BC2_uni_R was performed on all cDNA. From the authors' description of their analysis: Normalization of each sample was performed by random selection of 1 million high-quality reads, each carrying a distinct molecular identifier. Reads with shared molecular identifiers were discarded instead of being binned into consensus sequences. CDR3 identification, clonotype clustering and error correction used MiTCR with a Q25 quality threshold and the strictest error-elimination algorithm. A nonparametric unseen species model using Euler transformation provided a lower-bound estimate of total TCR beta diversity. Through fastp at Q25 and MiXCR, TCRdb rebuilt clones from the public reads, retaining in-frame beta chains. Rows with one shared CDR3 protein collapse into an entry with the most common genes and DNA. These V and J calls derive from TCRdb rather than the authors' analysis. The sample table holds about 1.8 million distinct CDR3 sequences, of which roughly 52% were seen once. Clones ranked in the top ten supply approximately 2.1% of the sample.

Donors were a few dozen systemically healthy Caucasian individuals from Russia aged 6 to 90 years. Each donor gave ten milliliters of peripheral blood, collected into EDTA-treated Vacutainer tubes. Ficoll-Paque density-gradient centrifugation was used to isolate PBMCs, with at least 7 million per sample. Total RNA, at least 6 micrograms per sample, was extracted from PBMCs with Trizol reagent. Naive CD45RAhigh/CD27high T cell percentages were measured by flow cytometry on a PBMC aliquot from every donor. From a lookup of the germline V gene, CDR1 and CDR2 are SGHTA and FQGNSA. V has 7 bases trimmed and J has 9 bases trimmed; junction bases matching no gene number 12. The CDR3 runs 15 amino acids, cysteine and phenylalanine included. Only the CDR3 region is kept as DNA, spanning 45 bases read in frame from base 1. Study-level results and caveats: Since profiling was done on bulk unsorted PBMCs, naive and antigen-experienced compartments could not be conclusively compared. The percentage of naive T cells measured by flow cytometry correlated strongly with observed TCR beta diversity. The long-lived group showed more naive CD4+ T cells, fewer expanded clones and increased TCR diversity than the aged group, suggesting age selection. As age increased, observed TCR beta diversity per million T cells dropped in a roughly linear way, and a significant reduction was already evident by age 40. The CMV infection status of donors was not known, potentially confounding age-related changes in expanded clonotypes. Estimates of total diversity based on one million sequenced T cells were considered lower bounds and underestimates.

This clonotype was observed at least ten times. No antigen is known for it. The sample holds no much larger clone one base away, and base qualities are not on file. The sequenced sample was blood. The chain was built from TRBV7-2 and TRBJ1-6; TRBD1 lines up with 7 middle nucleotides. This clonotype originated in a woman aged 40 to 50 in good health. Here is the DNA: TGTGCCAGCACTGCCGGGACAGTCCGTTCTTCACCCCTCCACTTT. Its amino acids are CASTAGTVRSSPLHF. Where the CDR3 stops, the reference TRBV7-2 and TRBJ1-6 genes take over; the full variable domain is GAGVSQSPSNKVTEKGKDVELRCDPISGHTALYWYRQSLGQGLEFLIYFQGNSAPDKSGLPSDRFSAERTGGSVSTLTIQRTQQEDSAVYLCASTAGTVRSSPLHFGNGTRLTVT.